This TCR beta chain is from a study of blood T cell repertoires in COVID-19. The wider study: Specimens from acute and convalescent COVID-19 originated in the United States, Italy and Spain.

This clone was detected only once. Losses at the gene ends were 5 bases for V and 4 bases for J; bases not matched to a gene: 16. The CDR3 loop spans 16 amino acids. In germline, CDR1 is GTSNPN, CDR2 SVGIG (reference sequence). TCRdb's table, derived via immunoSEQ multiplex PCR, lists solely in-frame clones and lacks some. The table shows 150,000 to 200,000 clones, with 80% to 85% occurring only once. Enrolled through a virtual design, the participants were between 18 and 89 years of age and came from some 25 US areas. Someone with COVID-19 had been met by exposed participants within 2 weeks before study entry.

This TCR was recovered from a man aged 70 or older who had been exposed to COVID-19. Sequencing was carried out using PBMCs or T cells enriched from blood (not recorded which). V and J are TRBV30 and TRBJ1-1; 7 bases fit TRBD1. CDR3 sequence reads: CAWDSQGMFVITEAFF. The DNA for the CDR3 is TGTGCCTGGGACTCACAGGGGATGTTTGTTATCACTGAAGCTTTCTTT.